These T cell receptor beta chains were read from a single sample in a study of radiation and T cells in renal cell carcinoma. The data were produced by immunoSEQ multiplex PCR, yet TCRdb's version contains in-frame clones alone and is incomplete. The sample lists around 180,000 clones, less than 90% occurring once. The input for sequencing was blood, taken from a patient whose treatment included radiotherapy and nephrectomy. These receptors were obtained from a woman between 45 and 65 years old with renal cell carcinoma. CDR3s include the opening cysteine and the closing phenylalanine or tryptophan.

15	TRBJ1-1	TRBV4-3	CASSQEIQVNTEAFF
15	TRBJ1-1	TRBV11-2	CASSSGVQGNTEAFF
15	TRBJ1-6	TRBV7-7	CASSPRGPENSPLHF
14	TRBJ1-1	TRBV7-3	CASSPDGSNTEAFF
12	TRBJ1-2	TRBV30	CAWSVLGTYYTF
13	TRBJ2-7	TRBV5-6	CASSLGGRGEQYF
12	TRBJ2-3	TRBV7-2	CASSPDGDTQYF
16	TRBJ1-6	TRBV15	CATSRDPATANSPLHF
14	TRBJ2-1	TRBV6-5	CASSYDRVRNEQFF
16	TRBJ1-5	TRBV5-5	CASSPASVASNQPQHF
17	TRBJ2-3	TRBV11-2	CASSLDTASGRTDTQYF
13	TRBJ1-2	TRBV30	CAWSVQAGGGYTF
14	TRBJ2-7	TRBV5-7	CASSLAGGRGEQYF
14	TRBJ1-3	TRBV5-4	CASSLDRVGNTIYF
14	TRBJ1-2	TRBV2	CASSEVWGNSRYTF
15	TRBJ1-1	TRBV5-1	CASSYSDRGDTEAFF
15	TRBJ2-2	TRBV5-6	CASSPDWTNTGELFF
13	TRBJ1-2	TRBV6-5	CASRGTGPYGYTF
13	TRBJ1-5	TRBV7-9	CASSPVGGWTQHF
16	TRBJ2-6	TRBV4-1	CASSQGRLAGANVLTF
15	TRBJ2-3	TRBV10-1	CASSEVGVGGDTQYF
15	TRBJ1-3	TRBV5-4	CASSPGPSSGNTIYF
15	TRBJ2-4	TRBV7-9	CASSLDMAAKNIQYF
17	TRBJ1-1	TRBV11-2	CASSWQAGTGGRTEAFF
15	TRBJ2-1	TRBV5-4	CASSFGSLVYNEQFF